The 9 T cell receptor beta chains given below trace back to one sample, sequenced in a study of blood T cell repertoires in COVID-19. Assay used: immunoSEQ multiplex PCR; TCRdb lists only in-frame clones, some missing. The sample lists about 190,000 clones, roughly 84% occurring once. The specimen sequenced was peripheral blood. The receptors shown here come from a woman aged 40 to 50 who had recovered from COVID-19.

V and J are TRBV3-1 (or the pseudogene TRBV3-2) and TRBJ1-3; maybe TRBD1 (5 bases). Germline V gene data show CDR1 as LGHDT and CDR2 as YNNKEL (reference sequence). This CDR3 contains 15 residues. V was pared by 1 base and J by 4 bases, with 11 bases between. The CDR3 nucleotides are TGTGCCAGCAGCCAAGTAACGGGGGGGGGAAACACCATATATTTT. It encodes CASSQVTGGGNTIYF.

This clone was found many times. The V gene is TRBV28, the J gene TRBJ2-1; D may be TRBD2 (5 bases). The CDR3 runs to 16 residues. Trimming pared 7 bases from V and 0 bases from J, leaving 16 bases between. The germline CDR1 and CDR2 sequences are MDHEN and SYDVKM. The chain's CDR3 is CASIWEKASSYNEQFF. The CDR3 DNA is TGTGCCAGCATATGGGAGAAAGCAAGCTCCTACAATGAGCAGTTCTTC.

The chain recombines TRBV5-1 with TRBJ2-1; tentative D call: TRBD1 (6 bases). V was shortened by 0 bases and J by 4 bases, with 14 bases between the two germline ends. Germline V gives CDR1 SGHRS, CDR2 YFSETQ. The CDR3 covers 16 residues. The CDR3 DNA is TGCGCCAGCAGCTTGGACAATCAGGGGCCATACAATGAGCAGTTCTTC. This encodes CASSLDNQGPYNEQFF.

This chain uses TRBV7-9 with TRBJ1-1; D might be TRBD1 (6 bases). The V and J ends lost 1 base and 1 base respectively, with 7 bases between them. This CDR3 comprises 14 residues. Looked up from germline, CDR1 is SEHNR and CDR2 is FQNEAQ (reference sequence). CDR3 DNA sequence: TGTGCCAGCAGCTTAGAAGGGGGGAACACTGAAGCTTTCTTT. It specifies CASSLEGGNTEAFF.

V is TRBV7-2 and J is TRBJ1-1; D not certain. V lost 7 bases, J lost 2 bases, and 14 bases lay in between. Germline V CDR1 and CDR2: SGHTA, FQGNSA. CDR3 length equals 14 residues. The CDR3 region has the DNA TGTGCCAGCAAACCTACCGCGGGAAACACTGAAGCTTTCTTT. Protein: CASKPTAGNTEAFF. Using reference TRBV7-2 and TRBJ1-1 for the parts outside the CDR3, the full variable domain is GAGVSQSPSNKVTEKGKDVELRCDPISGHTALYWYRQSLGQGLEFLIYFQGNSAPDKSGLPSDRFSAERTGGSVSTLTIQRTQQEDSAVYLCASKPTAGNTEAFFGQGTRLTVV.

The chain links TRBV6-1 to TRBJ1-2; D uncertain. V lost 2 bases and J lost 8, with 12 bases in between. Germline V gene data show CDR1 as MNHNS and CDR2 as SASEGT. The CDR3 extends over 13 amino acids. CDR3 in amino acids: CASSELGSGGYTF. The CDR3 DNA sequence: TGTGCCAGCAGTGAATTGGGGAGTGGCGGCTACACCTTC.

This chain connects TRBV11-2 to TRBJ2-7; 11 bases align to TRBD2. The CDR3 loop spans 16 amino acids. Trimming at V came to 5 bases and at J to 4 bases, leaving 10 bases not matched to a gene. The germline V gene has CDR1 SGHAT and CDR2 FQNNGV. This chain's CDR3 is CASSPALAGGLYEQYF. The CDR3 nucleotides read TGTGCCAGCAGCCCAGCCCTAGCGGGAGGCTTATACGAGCAGTACTTC.

The CDR3 spells CASSQETGGAGELFF. The CDR3 region has the DNA TGTGCCAGCAGCCAAGAAACCGGGGGGGCCGGGGAGCTGTTTTTT. The J gene is TRBJ2-2, the V gene TRBV4-2; 8 positions agree with TRBD2. Germline CDR1 and CDR2: LGHNA and YNFKEQ. The J segment lost 6 bases and the V segment lost 0 bases, leaving 3 bases of the junction unmatched. The CDR3 totals 15 residues.

This clone was counted a single time. V and J are TRBV6-5 and TRBJ2-2; 8 positions match TRBD2. Germline V lookup: CDR1 MNHEY, CDR2 SVGAGI. With 8 bases clipped from V and 6 bases from J, the junction kept 11 bases outside the gene matches. CDR3 size: 15 residues. The CDR3, as DNA: TGTGCCAGCCTAATGAATAGCGGGATCTCCGGGGAGCTGTTTTTT. It encodes CASLMNSGISGELFF.